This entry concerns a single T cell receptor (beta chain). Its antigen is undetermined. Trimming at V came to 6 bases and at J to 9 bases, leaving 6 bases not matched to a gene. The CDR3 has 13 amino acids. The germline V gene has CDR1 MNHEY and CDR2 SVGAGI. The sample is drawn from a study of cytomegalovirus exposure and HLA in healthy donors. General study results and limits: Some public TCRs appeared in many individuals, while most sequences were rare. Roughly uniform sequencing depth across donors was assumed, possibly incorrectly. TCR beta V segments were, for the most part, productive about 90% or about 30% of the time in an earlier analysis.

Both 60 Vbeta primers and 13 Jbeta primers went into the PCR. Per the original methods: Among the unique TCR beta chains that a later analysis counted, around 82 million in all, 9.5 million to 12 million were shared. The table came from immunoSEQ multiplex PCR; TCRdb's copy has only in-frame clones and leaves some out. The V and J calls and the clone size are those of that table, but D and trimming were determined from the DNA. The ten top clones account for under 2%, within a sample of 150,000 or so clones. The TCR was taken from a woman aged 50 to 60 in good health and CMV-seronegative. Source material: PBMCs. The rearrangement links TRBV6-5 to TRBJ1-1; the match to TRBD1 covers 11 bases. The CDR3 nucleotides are TGTGCCAGCAGATCATTGGACAGGGGGCAAGCTTTCTTT. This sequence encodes CASRSLDRGQAFF.